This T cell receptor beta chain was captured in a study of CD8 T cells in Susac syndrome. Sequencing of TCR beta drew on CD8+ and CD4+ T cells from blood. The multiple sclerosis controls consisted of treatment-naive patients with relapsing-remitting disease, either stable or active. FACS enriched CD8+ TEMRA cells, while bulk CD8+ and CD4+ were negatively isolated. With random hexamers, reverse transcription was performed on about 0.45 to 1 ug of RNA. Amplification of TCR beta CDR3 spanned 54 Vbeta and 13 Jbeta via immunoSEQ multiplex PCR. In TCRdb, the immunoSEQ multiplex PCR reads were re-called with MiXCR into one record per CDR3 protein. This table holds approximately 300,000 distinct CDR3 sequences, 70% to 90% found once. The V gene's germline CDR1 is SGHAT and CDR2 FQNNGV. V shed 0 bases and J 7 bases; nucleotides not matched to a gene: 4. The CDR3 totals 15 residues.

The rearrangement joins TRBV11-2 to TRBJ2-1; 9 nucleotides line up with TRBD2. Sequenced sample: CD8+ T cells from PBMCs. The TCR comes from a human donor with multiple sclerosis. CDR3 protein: CASSLEPSGMNEQFF. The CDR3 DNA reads TGTGCCAGCAGCTTAGAACCTAGCGGGATGAATGAGCAGTTCTTC. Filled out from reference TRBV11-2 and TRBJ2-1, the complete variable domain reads EAGVAQSPRYKIIEKRQSVAFWCNPISGHATLYWYQQILGQGPKLLIQFQNNGVVDDSQLPKDRFSAERLKGVDSTLKIQPAKLEDSAVYLCASSLEPSGMNEQFFGPGTRLTVL.